These 8 T cell receptor beta chains were all obtained from the same sample, sequenced in a study of blood T cell repertoires in COVID-19. Produced via immunoSEQ multiplex PCR; TCRdb's table is partial and in-frame only. In the table there are 330,000 or so clones, 80% to 90% of which are singletons. Specimen: PBMCs or T cells enriched from blood (not recorded which). The receptors come from a man aged 40-50 years in a cohort exposed to, infected with or recovered from COVID-19 (not recorded which).

The chain links TRBV18 to TRBJ1-3; 9 bases are shared with TRBD1. V lost 2 bases and J lost 2; bases outside the gene matches: 10. The length of the CDR3 is 18 residues. The germline V gene encodes CDR1 KGHSH and CDR2 LQKENI. CDR3 amino acids: CASSPLGQGNSAGNTIYF. CDR3 sequence (DNA): TGTGCCAGCTCACCATTGGGACAGGGAAATTCGGCTGGAAACACCATATATTTT.

The V call is TRBV7-2, the J call TRBJ2-7; 9 positions match TRBD2. Germline V gives CDR1 SGHTA, CDR2 FQGNSA. V was pared by 6 bases and J by 4 bases, with 7 bases of the junction left unmatched. The CDR3 is made up of 14 amino acids. The CDR3 region is CASSLTSGGYEQYF. The CDR3 DNA follows: TGTGCCAGCAGTTTGACTAGCGGAGGATACGAGCAGTACTTC.

This chain links TRBV5-1 with TRBJ2-1, with D perhaps matching TRBD1 (7 bases). The CDR3 spans 15 residues. Deletions cut 4 bases from V and 0 bases from J, with 11 bases between. Looked up from germline, CDR1 is SGHRS and CDR2 is YFSETQ. The DNA for the CDR3 is TGCGCCAGCAGCCGCGGGACAGACTCCTACAATGAGCAGTTCTTC. Translating it yields CASSRGTDSYNEQFF.

The chain links TRBV6-5 to TRBJ1-1, with 7 bases aligning to TRBD1. Germline lookup yields CDR1 MNHEY and CDR2 SVGAGI. This CDR3 has 14 amino acids. V was clipped by 8 bases and J by 4 bases; unmatched bases: 10. CDR3 bases: TGTGCCAGCGGCGGGGACAGCGGTTTCACTGAAGCTTTCTTT. Its protein product is CASGGDSGFTEAFF.

Points on this clone: This may be a read error: a much more frequent sequence differs by one nucleotide. The rearrangement joins TRBV6-5 to TRBJ1-1, with D hard to call. CDR3 size: 11 residues. Germline CDR1 is MNHEY and CDR2 is SVGAGI. V lost 7 bases and J lost 1, with 4 bases in between. The CDR3 DNA sequence: TGTGCCAGCACCGGGAACACTGAAGCTTTCTTT. It encodes CASTGNTEAFF.

This sequence joins TRBV6-4 and TRBJ2-3; 9 nucleotides align to TRBD1. This CDR3 comprises 14 residues. Germline V gene lookup returns CDR1 MRHNA and CDR2 SNTAGT. Losses at the gene ends were 3 bases for V and 5 bases for J; bases not matched to a gene: 3. CDR3 DNA: TGTGCCAGCAGTGATGGGACAGGGAAAGATACGCAGTATTTT. Translation gives CASSDGTGKDTQYF.

V usage is TRBV19 and J usage is TRBJ1-6, with a tentative D call TRBD1 (5 bases). Germline V lookup: CDR1 LNHDA, CDR2 SQIVND (reference sequence). This CDR3 region has 15 residues. Between the trimmed V and J ends, which lost 2 bases and 10 bases, there was a span of 15 bases. The CDR3 nucleotides read TGTGCCAGTAGTATAAACGCGGGGGACGGGTCACCCCTCCACTTT. This gives the protein CASSINAGDGSPLHF.

The rearrangement uses TRBV5-6 and TRBJ2-3; TRBD2 aligns across 8 bases. This CDR3 has 14 amino acids. CDR1 and CDR2 from the germline V gene are SGHDT and YYEEEE. Germline trimming cut 5 bases from V and 6 bases from J; bases unmatched to any gene: 8. The CDR3 spells CASRQGLGGDTQYF. The CDR3 DNA follows: TGTGCCAGCAGACAGGGACTAGGTGGGGATACGCAGTATTTT.